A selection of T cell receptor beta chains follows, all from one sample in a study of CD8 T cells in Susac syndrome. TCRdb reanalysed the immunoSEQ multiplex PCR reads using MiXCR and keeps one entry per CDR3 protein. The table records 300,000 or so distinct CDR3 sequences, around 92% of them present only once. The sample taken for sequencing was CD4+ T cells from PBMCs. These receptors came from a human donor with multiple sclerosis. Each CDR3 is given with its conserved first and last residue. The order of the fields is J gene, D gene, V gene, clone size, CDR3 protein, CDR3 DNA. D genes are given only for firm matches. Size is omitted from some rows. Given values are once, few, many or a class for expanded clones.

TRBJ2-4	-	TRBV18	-	CASSPQADLNIQYF	TGTGCCAGCTCACCACAGGCTGACCTAAACATTCAGTACTTC
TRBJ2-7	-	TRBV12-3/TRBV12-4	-	CASSFTARYEQYF	TGTGCCAGCAGTTTCACTGCCCGCTACGAGCAGTACTTC
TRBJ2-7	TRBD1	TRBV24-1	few	CATKGQGCHEQYF	TGTGCCACCAAGGGACAGGGTTGTCACGAGCAGTACTTC
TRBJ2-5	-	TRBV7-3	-	CASLGPRKETQYF	TGTGCCAGCCTTGGCCCTCGGAAGGAGACCCAGTACTTC
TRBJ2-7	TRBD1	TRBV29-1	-	CSVETGTTKPYEQYF	TGCAGCGTTGAGACAGGGACAACGAAACCCTACGAGCAGTACTTC
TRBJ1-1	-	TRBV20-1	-	CSARDLAAGITTHNTEAFF	TGCAGTGCTAGAGATCTGGCAGCAGGGATCACCACGCACAACACTGAAGCTTTCTTT
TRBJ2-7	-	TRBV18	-	CASSPRQSYEQYF	TGTGCCAGCTCACCCAGACAGTCCTACGAGCAGTACTTC
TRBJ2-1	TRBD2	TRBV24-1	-	CATSDGTSGRVYNEQFF	TGTGCCACCAGTGATGGTACTAGCGGGAGGGTCTACAATGAGCAGTTCTTC
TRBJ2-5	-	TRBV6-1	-	CASSEATLWSTQYF	TGTGCCAGCAGTGAAGCCACCCTATGGTCGACCCAGTACTTC
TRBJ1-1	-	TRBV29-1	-	CSAKALWNTEAFF	TGCAGCGCCAAAGCACTTTGGAACACTGAAGCTTTCTTT
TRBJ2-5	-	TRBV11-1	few	CASSSTASYQETQYF	TGTGCCAGCAGCTCCACTGCCTCGTACCAAGAGACCCAGTACTTC
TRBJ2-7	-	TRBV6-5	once	CASSRTAGIYEQYF	TGTGCCAGCAGCCGGACAGCGGGAATTTACGAGCAGTACTTC
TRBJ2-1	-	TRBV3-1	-	CASSQLAGLYNEQFF	TGTGCCAGCAGCCAACTCGCGGGACTCTACAATGAGCAGTTCTTC
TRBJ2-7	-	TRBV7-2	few	CASSLSGYEQYF	TGTGCCAGCAGCTTATCCGGCTACGAGCAGTACTTC
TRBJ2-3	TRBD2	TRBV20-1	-	CSASVRGDVTDTQYF	TGCAGTGCTAGTGTGCGGGGGGACGTTACAGATACGCAGTATTTT
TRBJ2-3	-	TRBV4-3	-	CASSQDPFRGAGTDTQYF	TGCGCCAGCAGCCAAGACCCCTTTCGGGGGGCGGGCACAGATACGCAGTATTTT
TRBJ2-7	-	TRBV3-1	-	CASSQEQESDEQYF	TGTGCCAGCAGCCAAGAACAGGAAAGTGACGAGCAGTACTTC
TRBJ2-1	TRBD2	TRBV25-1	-	CASRLAGAVYEQFF	TGTGCCAGCAGACTAGCGGGAGCAGTCTATGAGCAGTTCTTC
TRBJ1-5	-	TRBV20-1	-	CSAREWGGRGTNQPQHF	TGCAGTGCTAGAGAATGGGGCGGAAGGGGGACCAATCAGCCCCAGCATTTT
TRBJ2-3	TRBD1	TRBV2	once	CASSQQGATDTQYF	TGTGCCAGCAGTCAACAGGGGGCTACAGATACGCAGTATTTT
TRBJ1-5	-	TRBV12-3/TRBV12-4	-	CASSLGWPQHF	TGTGCCAGCAGTTTAGGGTGGCCCCAGCATTTT
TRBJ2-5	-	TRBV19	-	CASSIGFRETQYF	TGTGCCAGTAGTATAGGCTTTCGGGAGACCCAGTACTTC
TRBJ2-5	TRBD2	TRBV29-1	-	CSVEDTSLAGTEGWAQETQYF	TGCAGCGTTGAAGATACCTCCCTAGCGGGAACAGAAGGATGGGCTCAAGAGACCCAGTACTTC
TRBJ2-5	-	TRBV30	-	CAWSVGGAQYF	TGTGCCTGGAGTGTGGGTGGGGCCCAGTACTTC
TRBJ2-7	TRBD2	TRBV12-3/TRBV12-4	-	CASSPLAGGLYEQYF	TGTGCCAGCAGTCCCCTAGCGGGAGGGCTGTACGAGCAGTACTTC
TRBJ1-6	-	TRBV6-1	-	CASSRTGSSYNSPLHF	TGTGCCAGCAGTAGAACAGGGAGCTCCTATAATTCACCCCTCCACTTT
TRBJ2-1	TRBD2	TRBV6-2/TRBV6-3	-	CASSWGGVGVYNEQFF	TGTGCCAGCAGTTGGGGAGGGGTCGGGGTCTACAATGAGCAGTTCTTC
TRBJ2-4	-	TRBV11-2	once	CASSLSSLKNIQYF	TGTGCCAGCAGCTTAAGTAGCTTGAAAAACATTCAGTACTTC
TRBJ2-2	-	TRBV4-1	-	CASSSDRSGELFF	TGCGCCAGCAGCTCAGACCGTTCCGGGGAGCTGTTTTTT
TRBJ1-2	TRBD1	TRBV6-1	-	CASRTARGLGGYTF	TGTGCCAGCAGAACGGCCAGGGGGCTCGGTGGCTACACCTTC
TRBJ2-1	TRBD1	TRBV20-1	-	CNARDRDMGLGRNEQFF	TGCAATGCGAGGGACAGGGATATGGGGCTAGGGAGGAATGAGCAGTTCTTC
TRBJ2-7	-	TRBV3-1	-	CASSQQTGAPKEQYF	TGTGCCAGCAGCCAGCAAACCGGGGCCCCGAAAGAGCAGTACTTC